This T cell receptor beta chain was documented in a study of blood T cell repertoires in COVID-19 (TCRdb year 2020). For context, the study as a whole: Samples covering the acute and convalescent phases of COVID-19 were provided by collaborators in the United States, Italy and Spain. The prospective study material was composed of cDNA or gDNA derived from T cells, B-cell-depleted T cells, or PBMCs. The dataset comprised deeply sampled blood TCRbeta repertoires from subjects exposed to, actively infected with, or recovered from COVID-19. The repertoires were released in a freely available public database meant as a resource for research on the immune response to SARS-CoV-2. The samples were drawn from two sources: the first 160 participants of the ongoing ImmuneRACE study, and fewer than 1,500 subjects contributed by 6 global collaborators. A de-identified subject ID, COVID-19 status, age in years and sex were almost always included in the sample metadata. Where available, HLA class I and class II types were obtained from metadata supplied by the sample provider rather than from assay-based typing.

Collaborating institutions collected whole blood in K2EDTA tubes following their own protocols. For TCRbeta analysis, collaborators shipped samples in one of three forms: frozen whole blood, isolated PBMCs, or DNA extracted from either of those sample types. Details on this clone: Its antigen specificity is not known. No much larger clonotype is one base removed from it; base qualities were not supplied.

The immunoSEQ Assay, a bias-controlled multiplex PCR, was used to amplify TCRbeta CDR3 regions from genomic DNA. As for how the authors treated the data: Nucleated cell counts per sample were estimated from amplification of reference gene primers within the assay. Sequence reads were collapsed and filtered to measure the absolute abundance of every unique TCRbeta CDR3 rearrangement. For each sample, productive Simpson clonality was calculated by taking the square root of Simpson's diversity index across productive rearrangements. TCRdb mirrors the immuneACCESS table, restricted to in-frame sequences. Some clones are absent from its copies; in checked studies, under half trace to an unresolved V gene, and the reason for the others is unknown. For V, J and clone size, that table is used; D and trimming come from the DNA. The sample table lists around 280,000 clones, around 81% of them with a count of one. The ten largest make up around 3.7% of the sample.

On the study overall, not on this receptor specifically: The quantity of clinical and demographic metadata differed by source and by participant and was supplied without curation.

Looking up the germline V gene yields CDR1 SGHNT and CDR2 YENEEA. The CDR3 holds 13 amino acids from the cysteine to the phenylalanine. CDR3 DNA only is kept here, 39 bases in frame from base 1. A distance of 7 bases separates the germline ends of V and J, which lose 1 base and 7 bases respectively. The sample taken for sequencing was peripheral blood. This TCR derives from a woman aged 45 to 65 with active or convalescent COVID-19. The sequence joins TRBV11-3 to TRBJ2-2, and the D gene may be TRBD1, 5 bases matching. The DNA sequence is given as TGTGCCAGCAGCTTAGTAGGGGACGGGGAGCTGTTTTTT. This is translated as CASSLVGDGELFF.